These 21 T cell receptor beta chains were all obtained from the same sample, sequenced in a study of cytomegalovirus exposure and HLA in healthy donors. The PCR employed 60 Vbeta primers together with 13 Jbeta primers. Data came from immunoSEQ multiplex PCR; TCRdb stores just in-frame clones and leaves some out. Among about 120,000 clones, roughly two thirds were seen once, and the ten largest hold 1.5% to 2%. Source material: PBMCs. The receptor source for this set is a man between 25 and 39 years old in good health and CMV-seropositive.

The chain couples TRBV4-1 to TRBJ1-2; D might be TRBD1 (6 bases). Between the trimmed V and J ends, which lost 4 bases and 7 bases, there was a span of 13 bases. The V gene's germline CDR1 is MGHRA and CDR2 YSYEKL. There are 13 residues in the CDR3. The chain's CDR3 is CASSLQGEGGYTF. DNA of the CDR3: TGCGCCAGCAGCCTACAGGGTGAAGGTGGCTACACCTTC.

This clone was recorded once. This rearrangement joins TRBV21-1 to TRBJ2-3; the table's D call, TRBD2, has no DNA check behind it. TRBV21-1 constitutes a pseudogene. The CDR3 has 16 amino acids. The chain's CDR3 is CASILIREASTDTQYF. The CDR3 nucleotides are TGTGCCAGCATCCTCATCAGGGAGGCTAGCACAGATACGCAGTATTTT.

In its sample, this clone was seen a few times. This sequence joins TRBV4-1 and TRBJ1-1; the D is unclear. Trimming took 4 bases from V and 6 from J, leaving 15 bases between them. In germline, CDR1 is MGHRA, CDR2 YSYEKL. The CDR3 sequence is 14 residues long. CDR3 residues: CASSRTIYSSEAFF. Written as DNA, the CDR3 is TGCGCCAGCAGCCGGACTATCTATTCGTCTGAAGCTTTCTTT.

This clone was counted a few times. J is TRBJ2-2 and V is TRBV29-1; weak D call: TRBD2 (5 bases). V lost 5 bases to trimming and J lost 4 bases, with 14 bases between them. CDR3 length: 14 amino acids. Germline CDR1 reads SQVTM; CDR2 reads ANQGSEA. Here the CDR3 DNA reads TGCAGCGTTCTAGGGAGCTCGGGCACCGGGGAGCTGTTTTTT. Amino acid sequence: CSVLGSSGTGELFF.

This clone appeared many times. The chain couples TRBV6-1 to TRBJ1-1; 7 nucleotides agree with TRBD1. The CDR3 is 14 residues long. Unmatched junction bases numbered 2, after V lost 3 bases and J lost 1 base. The germline V gene encodes CDR1 MNHNS and CDR2 SASEGT. CDR3 nucleotide sequence: TGTGCCAGCAGTGAGGGGACAGAGAACACTGAAGCTTTCTTT. Amino acids: CASSEGTENTEAFF.

V gene TRBV5-4 combines with J gene TRBJ2-7, with D possibly matching TRBD2 (5 bases). This CDR3 region has 13 residues. CDR1 is SGHNT, CDR2 YYREEE, per germline (reference sequence). Between the trimmed V and J ends, which lost 3 bases and 3 bases, there was a span of 10 bases. Written as DNA, the CDR3 is TGTGCCAGCAGCTGGAGGTCCGGCTACGAGCAGTACTTC. Translation gives CASSWRSGYEQYF. Full variable domain (rest looked up from reference TRBV5-4 and TRBJ2-7): ETGVTQSPTHLIKTRGQQVTLRCSSQSGHNTVSWYQQALGQGPQFIFQYYREEENGRGNFPPRFSGLQFPNYSSELNVNALELDDSALYLCASSWRSGYEQYFGPGTRLTVT.

The chain links TRBV29-1 to TRBJ2-1, with TRBD2 as a possible D gene (9 bases). From germline, CDR1 is SQVTM and CDR2 ANQGSEA. V lost 3 bases and J lost 2, with 23 bases in between. The CDR3 runs to 18 residues. The CDR3, as DNA: TGCAGCGTTGAGGGCAGGGGGCGTTTAGCGGGAGCCTACAATGAGCAGTTCTTC. Translating it yields CSVEGRGRLAGAYNEQFF.

This chain links TRBV5-4 with TRBJ2-7, with D possibly being TRBD1 (7 bases). The CDR3 has 14 residues. The V end was cut by 4 bases, the J end by 4 bases, with 15 bases between. Looked up from germline, CDR1 is SGHNT and CDR2 is YYREEE (reference sequence). The CDR3 region has the DNA TGTGCCAGCAGCCAGCGGAGGGGGCTTTACGAGCAGTACTTC. As protein: CASSQRRGLYEQYF. Looking up the rest from reference TRBV5-4 and TRBJ2-7 gives the full variable domain: ETGVTQSPTHLIKTRGQQVTLRCSSQSGHNTVSWYQQALGQGPQFIFQYYREEENGRGNFPPRFSGLQFPNYSSELNVNALELDDSALYLCASSQRRGLYEQYFGPGTRLTVT.

The gene calls are TRBV5-6 and TRBJ2-5; TRBD1 aligns across 11 bases. V shed 3 bases, J shed 5 bases, and the junction held 6 bases outside the gene matches. Germline CDR1 SGHDT, CDR2 YYEEEE. The CDR3 is made up of 15 amino acids. In DNA, the CDR3 is TGTGCCAGCAGCTCCCGGGACAGGGGGTTGGAGACCCAGTACTTC. Translated: CASSSRDRGLETQYF. Filled out from reference TRBV5-6 and TRBJ2-5, the complete variable domain reads DAGVTQSPTHLIKTRGQQVTLRCSPKSGHDTVSWYQQALGQGPQFIFQYYEEEERQRGNFPDRFSGHQFPNYSSELNVNALLLGDSALYLCASSSRDRGLETQYFGPGTRLLVL.

The chain uses TRBV6-7 and TRBJ2-7; maybe TRBD2 (6 bases). TRBV6-7 qualifies as an ORF whose function is uncertain. The CDR3 covers 16 residues. The germline V and J ends were trimmed by 7 bases and 1 base, with 20 bases remaining between them. For the CDR3, the DNA is TGTGCCAGCAACATGCGGGGAGGAGCGTTTTCCTACGAGCAGTACTTC. It translates to CASNMRGGAFSYEQYF.

The chain employs TRBV4-3 and TRBJ2-1; D may be TRBD1 (5 bases). The ends were cut back, 1 base at V and 2 bases at J, with 9 bases in the middle. Germline V gene sequence: CDR1 LGHNA, CDR2 YSLEER. The CDR3 runs to 15 residues. CDR3 protein: CASSQARVAYNEQFF. The DNA of the CDR3 is TGCGCCAGCAGCCAAGCCAGGGTTGCCTACAATGAGCAGTTCTTC.

The V and J genes are TRBV19 and TRBJ1-5, with TRBD1 matching over 9 bases. Germline assignment: CDR1 LNHDA and CDR2 SQIVND (reference sequence). The CDR3 totals 17 residues. Trimming cost V 5 bases and J 2 bases; bases outside gene matches: 10. For the CDR3, the DNA is TGTGCCAGTAGTTCGAACAGGGGGCCGTTTGGCAATCAGCCCCAGCATTTT. As protein: CASSSNRGPFGNQPQHF.

The V and J genes are TRBV2 and TRBJ1-1; no clear D. The CDR3 consists of 14 residues. Trimming left V 3 bases short and J 1 base short, with 9 bases between. Germline CDR1 reads SNHLY; CDR2 reads FYNNEI. The CDR3 DNA is TGTGCCAGCAGTGATGCTACGAGGAACACTGAAGCTTTCTTT. Protein sequence: CASSDATRNTEAFF.

The rearrangement joins TRBV5-4 to TRBJ2-5; D is undetermined. The closer fit of TRBJ2-7 to the DNA end suggests the J call may be wrong. Germline loops: CDR1 SGHNT, CDR2 YYREEE (reference sequence). CDR3 size: 13 residues. CDR3 loop: CASSPGNTYEQYF. The CDR3 DNA reads TGTGCCAGCAGCCCAGGAAATACCTACGAGCAGTACTTC.

This clone has just one count. This CDR3 is CASSSPLRTRSEKLFF. The DNA of the CDR3 is TGTGCCAGCAGTTCCCCCCTGAGGACACGGTCAGAAAAACTGTTTTTT. The chain carries TRBV6-5 and TRBJ1-4, with D tentatively TRBD1 (5 bases). The CDR3 consists of 16 residues. Trimming removed 4 bases from V and 8 bases from J, with 20 bases in between. Germline lookup yields CDR1 MNHEY and CDR2 SVGAGI.

A single count supports this clone. Mismatch with germline at one junction end may stem from a read error. The genes are TRBV7-6 and TRBJ2-3, with 10 bases identical to TRBD2. CDR3 length: 18 amino acids. Germline V gives CDR1 SGHVS, CDR2 FNYEAQ. CDR3 DNA: TGTGCCAGCAGCCTAGCGGGAGCGCGGTTTGGGGGCACAGATACGCAGTATTTT. Translating it yields CASSLAGARFGGTDTQYF. Full variable domain (outside the CDR3, taken from reference TRBV7-6 and TRBJ2-3): GAGVSQSPRYKVTKRGQDVALRCDPISGHVSLYWYRQALGQGPEFLTYFNYEAQQDKSGLPNDRFSAERPEGSISTLTIQRTEQRDSAMYRCASSLAGARFGGTDTQYFGPGTRLTVL.

The CDR3 nucleotides are TGCGCCAGCAGCTTTACTAGCGGGAACAATGAGCAGTTCTTC. Translated, it gives CASSFTSGNNEQFF. The chain employs TRBV5-1 and TRBJ2-1; TRBD2 matches 10 bases. V lost 2 bases, J lost 5 bases, and 1 base stayed unmatched. This CDR3 contains 14 residues. Germline V gene sequence: CDR1 SGHRS, CDR2 YFSETQ.

The table lists this clone with a few counts. The chain employs TRBV5-4 and TRBJ2-5; TRBD1 agrees at 8 bases. The junction had 5 bases not matched to a gene; V was cut back by 2 bases and J by 2 bases. Germline V CDR1 and CDR2: SGHNT, YYREEE (reference sequence). The CDR3 is 15 residues long. The CDR3 reads CASSFTGGLQETQYF. The CDR3 nucleotides are TGTGCCAGCAGCTTTACAGGGGGATTACAAGAGACCCAGTACTTC.

A single count supports this clone. Written as DNA, the CDR3 is TGCGCCAGCAGCCCGATTGGACTAGCGGGAGATGAGACCCAGTACTTC. Translated: CASSPIGLAGDETQYF. The gene calls are TRBV5-1 and TRBJ2-5; TRBD2 aligns across 13 bases. Germline V CDR1 and CDR2: SGHRS, YFSETQ. J was trimmed by 5 bases and V by 4 bases; bases with no gene match: 8. CDR3 length: 16 amino acids.

The V and J genes are TRBV5-1 and TRBJ2-3; 10 bases agree with TRBD2. Germline V gene data show CDR1 as SGHRS and CDR2 as YFSETQ. Trimming cost V 2 bases and J 0 bases; bases outside gene matches: 3. The CDR3 sequence is 16 residues long. The CDR3 DNA follows: TGCGCCAGCAGCTTAGGACTAGCGGTTAGCACAGATACGCAGTATTTT. Protein: CASSLGLAVSTDTQYF. Drawing the rest from reference TRBV5-1 and TRBJ2-3, the complete variable domain is KAGVTQTPRYLIKTRGQQVTLSCSPISGHRSVSWYQQTPGQGLQFLFEYFSETQRNKGNFPGRFSGRQFSNSRSEMNVSTLELGDSALYLCASSLGLAVSTDTQYFGPGTRLTVL.

The V gene is TRBV25-1, the J gene TRBJ1-1, with a tentative D call TRBD1 (5 bases). V shed 7 bases and J shed 1 base, with 16 bases lying between them. CDR3 size: 15 residues. The V gene's germline CDR1 is MGHDK and CDR2 SYGVNS. This CDR3 is CASIGSDTGNTEAFF. In DNA form, the CDR3 reads TGTGCCAGCATAGGGTCCGATACAGGGAACACTGAAGCTTTCTTT.